The rows below give T cell receptor beta chains drawn from one sample of a study of chemoradiotherapy in HPV16-positive cancers. The table came from immunoSEQ multiplex PCR; TCRdb's copy has only in-frame clones and leaves some out. The data hold approximately 23,000 clones, with about two thirds observed a single time. The specimen was collected from a patient who underwent chemoradiotherapy. These receptor sequences come from a human donor with HPV-associated anogenital cancer. CDR3s include the opening cysteine and the closing phenylalanine or tryptophan. The order of the fields is V gene, CDR3 protein.

TRBV30,CAWSPSTQGPQHF
TRBV4-3,CASSQSFGSPLFF
TRBV5-5,CASSLGLASQFF
TRBV6-1,CASSLSSGSREQYF
TRBV5-1,CASSITVAGPQHF
TRBV5-1,CASSLGEAGNTIYF
TRBV6-1,CASSTSSGNTIYF
TRBV7-2,CASSWGNGGVLSYEQYF
TRBV30,CAWSLTGIQPQHF
TRBV11-2,CASKQGPSNEQFF
TRBV6-5,CASSYSKQSGQPQHF
TRBV10-2,CASRWSSPSNNSPLHF
TRBV10-3,CARSRDRDGEQYF
TRBV28,CATGGQRNEKLFF
TRBV27,CASSSVDRHNEQFF
TRBV10-3,CAISDRGVGNYGYTF
TRBV10-3,CAISERNTIYF
TRBV5-4,CASSFGILGLNTEAFF
TRBV4-2,CASSQGAEGNQPQHF
TRBV2,CASSISPYEQYF
TRBV28,CASSSRQGRSNEKLFF
TRBV28,CASVIGGHQPQHF
TRBV7-6,CASSPSTGTDFYEQYF
TRBV5-1,CASSLSQGKGYTF
TRBV4-3,CASSQVTRDYGYTF
TRBV10-3,CAISETGTQNTGELFF
TRBV7-9,CASSLGWAKNIQYF
TRBV19,CASSIGLLDNEQFF
TRBV2,CASSDSGTGSEKLFF
TRBV28,CASHHLGANVLTF
TRBV5-1,CASSSGQVNSPLHF
TRBV27,CASSVLRLGKPYEQYF
TRBV5-6,CASSLGPNGGPYGYTF
TRBV12-5,CASGLGRGEQFF
TRBV13,CASKEGLGTYNEQFF
TRBV7-2,CASSLTPLNTGELFF
TRBV4-2,CASSQEGRLNSPLHF
TRBV5-1,CASSFRDRDIEAFF
TRBV28,CASSLWDSHTEAFF
TRBV7-9,CASSVRDPNNEQFF
TRBV7-3,CASSPRDSATESSYNSPLHF
TRBV5-6,CASSWWREMDQPQHF
TRBV5-1,CASSLLGAGAGETQYF
TRBV6-4,CASSDRPGHGEQYF
TRBV19,CASSILTQGSNQPQHF
TRBV5-4,CASSPSAAGADTQYF
TRBV6-1,CASKDIPISGNTIYF
TRBV6-1,CASSEAKGQGYEKLFF
TRBV29-1,CSVGLILTDTQYF
TRBV4-2,CASSQQDRNTEAFF
TRBV11-2,CASGTMNTEAFF
TRBV28,CASSSGTGQGRMSGYTF
TRBV6-5,CASSYSERNTGELFF
TRBV28,CASSLRRLHLYEQYF
TRBV6-1,CASSEAWGTRGKQYF
TRBV19,CASSIDHTSSVEQFF
TRBV6-6,CASTRKAGSSGNTIYF
TRBV28,CATGGLGYEQYF
TRBV28,CASRPGQGNTGELFF